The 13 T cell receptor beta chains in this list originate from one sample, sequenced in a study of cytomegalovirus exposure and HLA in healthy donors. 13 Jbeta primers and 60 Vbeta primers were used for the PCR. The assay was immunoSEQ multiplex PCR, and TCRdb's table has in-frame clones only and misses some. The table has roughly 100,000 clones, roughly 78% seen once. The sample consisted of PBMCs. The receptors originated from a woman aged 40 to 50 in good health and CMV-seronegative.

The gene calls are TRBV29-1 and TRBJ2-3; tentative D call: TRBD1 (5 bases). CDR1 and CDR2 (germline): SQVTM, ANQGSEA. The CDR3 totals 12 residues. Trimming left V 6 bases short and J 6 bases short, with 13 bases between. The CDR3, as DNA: TGCAGCGTGGATAGGGGTGACGATACGCAGTATTTT. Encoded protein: CSVDRGDDTQYF.

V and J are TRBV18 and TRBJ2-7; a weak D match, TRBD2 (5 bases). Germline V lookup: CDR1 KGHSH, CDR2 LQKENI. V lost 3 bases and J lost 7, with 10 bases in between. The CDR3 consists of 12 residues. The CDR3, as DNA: TGTGCCAGCTCACCCCAGAGGGATGAGCAGTACTTC. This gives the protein CASSPQRDEQYF.

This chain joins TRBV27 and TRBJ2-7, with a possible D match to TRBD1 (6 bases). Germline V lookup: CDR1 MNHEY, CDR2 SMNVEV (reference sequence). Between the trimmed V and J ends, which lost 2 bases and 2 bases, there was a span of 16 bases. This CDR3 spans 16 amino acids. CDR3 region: CASSLRGRGETYEQYF. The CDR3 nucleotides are TGTGCCAGCAGTTTAAGGGGGAGAGGGGAGACCTACGAGCAGTACTTC.

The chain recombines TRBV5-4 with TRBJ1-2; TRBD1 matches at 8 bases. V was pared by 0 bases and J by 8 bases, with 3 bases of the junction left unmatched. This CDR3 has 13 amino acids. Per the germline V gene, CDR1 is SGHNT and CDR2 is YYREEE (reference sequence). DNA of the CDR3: TGTGCCAGCAGCTTGGAGGACAGGGAGGGCTACACCTTC. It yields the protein CASSLEDREGYTF.

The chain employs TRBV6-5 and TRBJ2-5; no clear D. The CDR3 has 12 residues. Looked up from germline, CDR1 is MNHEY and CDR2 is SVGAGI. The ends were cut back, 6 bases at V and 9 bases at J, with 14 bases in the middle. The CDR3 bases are TGTGCCAGCAGACTAAGTTACCGGGCCCAGTACTTC. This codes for CASRLSYRAQYF.

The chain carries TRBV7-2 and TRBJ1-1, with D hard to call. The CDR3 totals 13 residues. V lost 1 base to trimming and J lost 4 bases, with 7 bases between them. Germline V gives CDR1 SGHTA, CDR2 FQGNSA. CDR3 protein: CASSLDGVTEAFF. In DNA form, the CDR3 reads TGTGCCAGCAGCTTAGACGGGGTCACTGAAGCTTTCTTT.

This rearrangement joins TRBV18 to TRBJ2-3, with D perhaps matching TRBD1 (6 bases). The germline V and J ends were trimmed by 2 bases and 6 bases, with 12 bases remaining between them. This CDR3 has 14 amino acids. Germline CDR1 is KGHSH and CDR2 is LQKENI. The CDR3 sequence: CASSPLQGQDTQYF. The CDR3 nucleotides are TGTGCCAGCTCACCATTACAGGGCCAGGATACGCAGTATTTT.

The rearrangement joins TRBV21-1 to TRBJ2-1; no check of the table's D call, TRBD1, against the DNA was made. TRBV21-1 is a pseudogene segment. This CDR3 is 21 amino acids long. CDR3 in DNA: TGTGCCAGCAGCATACCCTTCCCCCGGGACAGGGTTACAAGCTCCTACAATGAGCAGTTCTTC. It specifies CASSIPFPRDRVTSSYNEQFF.

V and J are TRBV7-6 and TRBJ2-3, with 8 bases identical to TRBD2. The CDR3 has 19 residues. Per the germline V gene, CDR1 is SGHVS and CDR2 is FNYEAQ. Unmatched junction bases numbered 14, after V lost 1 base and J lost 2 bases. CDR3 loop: CASSLGLFGTRLPTDTQYF. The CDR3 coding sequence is TGTGCCAGCAGCTTAGGTCTATTCGGGACTAGACTTCCCACAGATACGCAGTATTTT.

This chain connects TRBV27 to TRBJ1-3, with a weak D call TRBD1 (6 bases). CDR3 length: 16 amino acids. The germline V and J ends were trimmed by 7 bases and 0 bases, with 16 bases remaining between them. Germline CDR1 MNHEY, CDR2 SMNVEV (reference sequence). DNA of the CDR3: TGTGCCAGCAAATCCGGACAGCTTAGCTCTGGAAACACCATATATTTT. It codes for CASKSGQLSSGNTIYF.

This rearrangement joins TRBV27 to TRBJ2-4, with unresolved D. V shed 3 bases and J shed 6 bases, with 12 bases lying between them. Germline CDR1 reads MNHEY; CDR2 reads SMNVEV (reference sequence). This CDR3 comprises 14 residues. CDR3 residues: CASSLAGSRNIQYF. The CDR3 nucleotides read TGTGCCAGCAGTTTGGCCGGGTCTAGAAACATTCAGTACTTC.

The CDR3 loop is CASTSNDRDIQVEQFF. CDR3 sequence (DNA): TGTGCCAGCACCAGCAATGACCGGGACATACAGGTCGAGCAGTTCTTC. The V gene is TRBV13, the J gene TRBJ2-1, with D possibly TRBD1 on 6 matching bases. CDR1 and CDR2 from the germline V gene are PRHDT and FYEKMQ (reference sequence). The ends were cut back, 7 bases at V and 10 bases at J, with 26 bases in the middle. This CDR3 spans 16 amino acids.

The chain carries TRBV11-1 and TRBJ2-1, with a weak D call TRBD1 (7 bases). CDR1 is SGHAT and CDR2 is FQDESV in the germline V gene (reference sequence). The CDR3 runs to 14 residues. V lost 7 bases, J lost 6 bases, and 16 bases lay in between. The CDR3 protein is CASTGGHPPNEQFF. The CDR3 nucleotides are TGTGCCAGCACAGGGGGGCATCCCCCCAATGAGCAGTTCTTC.